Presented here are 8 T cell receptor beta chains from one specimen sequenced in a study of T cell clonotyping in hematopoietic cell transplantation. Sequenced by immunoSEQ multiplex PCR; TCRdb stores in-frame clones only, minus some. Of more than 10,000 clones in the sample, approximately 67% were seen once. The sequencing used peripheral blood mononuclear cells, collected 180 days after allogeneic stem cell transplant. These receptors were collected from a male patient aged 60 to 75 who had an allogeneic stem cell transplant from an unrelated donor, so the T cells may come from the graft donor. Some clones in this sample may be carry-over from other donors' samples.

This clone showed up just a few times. The CDR3 nucleotides are TGTGCCAGCAGCAATAATTCACCCCTCCACTTT. Its protein is CASSNNSPLHF. V gene TRBV7-2 combines with J gene TRBJ1-6; no clear D. Germline V gives CDR1 SGHTA, CDR2 FQGNSA. V dropped 5 bases and J dropped 5 bases, with 1 base sitting between them. The CDR3 is 11 amino acids.

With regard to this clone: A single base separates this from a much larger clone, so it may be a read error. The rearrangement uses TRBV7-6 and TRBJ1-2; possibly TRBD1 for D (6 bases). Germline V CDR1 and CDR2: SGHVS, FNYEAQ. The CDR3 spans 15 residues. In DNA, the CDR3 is TGTGCCAGCAGCTTAGATGGAGGGGGGCTTGAAGGCTGCACCTTC. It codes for CASSLDGGGLEGCTF.

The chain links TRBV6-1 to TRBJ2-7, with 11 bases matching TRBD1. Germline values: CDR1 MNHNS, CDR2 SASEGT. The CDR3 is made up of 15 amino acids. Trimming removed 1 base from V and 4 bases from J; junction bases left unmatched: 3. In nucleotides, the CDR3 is TGTGCCAGCAGTGAAGTTGGACAGGGGGCTTACGAGCAGTACTTC. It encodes CASSEVGQGAYEQYF.

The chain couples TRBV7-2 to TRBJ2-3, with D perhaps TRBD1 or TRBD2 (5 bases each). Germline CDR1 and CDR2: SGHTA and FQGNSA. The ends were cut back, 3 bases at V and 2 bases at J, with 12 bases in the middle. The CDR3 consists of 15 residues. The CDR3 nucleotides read TGTGCCAGCAGCTTCCGGGACCCAAACACAGATACGCAGTATTTT. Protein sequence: CASSFRDPNTDTQYF.

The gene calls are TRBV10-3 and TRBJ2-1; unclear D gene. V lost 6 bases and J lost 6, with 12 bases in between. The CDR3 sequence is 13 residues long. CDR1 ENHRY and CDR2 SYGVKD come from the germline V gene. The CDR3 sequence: CAIREGSGNEQFF. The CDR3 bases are TGTGCCATCAGAGAAGGGTCGGGCAATGAGCAGTTCTTC.

The CDR3 region is CASSRDRDEKLFF. The CDR3 nucleotides read TGTGCCAGCAGTCGGGACAGAGATGAAAAACTGTTTTTT. The chain has TRBV6-5 and TRBJ1-4, with TRBD1 matching 7 bases. CDR1 and CDR2 from the germline V gene are MNHEY and SVGAGI. With 5 bases clipped from V and 6 bases from J, the junction kept 3 bases outside the gene matches. The CDR3 has 13 residues.

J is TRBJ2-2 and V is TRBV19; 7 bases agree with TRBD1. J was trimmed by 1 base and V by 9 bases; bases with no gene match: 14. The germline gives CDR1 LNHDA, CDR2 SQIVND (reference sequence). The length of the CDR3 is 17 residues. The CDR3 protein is CARVVQGTSLNTGELFF. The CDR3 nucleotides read TGTGCCAGAGTTGTACAGGGGACGTCGCTGAACACCGGGGAGCTGTTTTTT.

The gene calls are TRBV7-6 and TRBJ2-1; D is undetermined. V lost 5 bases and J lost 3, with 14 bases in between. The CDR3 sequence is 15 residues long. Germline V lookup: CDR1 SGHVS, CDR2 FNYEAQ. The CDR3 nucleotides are TGTGCCAGCAGCACTTCCGGTGGGATCTACAATGAGCAGTTCTTC. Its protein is CASSTSGGIYNEQFF.